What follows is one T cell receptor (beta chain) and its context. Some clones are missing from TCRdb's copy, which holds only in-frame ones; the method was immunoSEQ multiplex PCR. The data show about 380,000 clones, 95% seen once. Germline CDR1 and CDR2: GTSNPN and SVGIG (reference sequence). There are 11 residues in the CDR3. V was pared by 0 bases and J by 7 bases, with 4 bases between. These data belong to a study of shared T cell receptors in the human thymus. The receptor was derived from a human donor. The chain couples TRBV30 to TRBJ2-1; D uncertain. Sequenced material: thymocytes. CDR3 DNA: TGTGCCTGGAGTGTCAGAAATGAGCAGTTCTTC. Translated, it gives CAWSVRNEQFF.